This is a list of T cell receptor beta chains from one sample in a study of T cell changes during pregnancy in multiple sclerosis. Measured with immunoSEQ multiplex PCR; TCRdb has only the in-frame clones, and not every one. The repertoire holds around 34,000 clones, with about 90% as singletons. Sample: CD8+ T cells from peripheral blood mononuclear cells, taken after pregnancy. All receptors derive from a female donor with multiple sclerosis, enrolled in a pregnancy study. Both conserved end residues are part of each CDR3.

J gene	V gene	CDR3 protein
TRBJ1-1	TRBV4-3	CASSQVSGTVEAFF
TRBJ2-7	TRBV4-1	CASSLQRGGSYEQYF
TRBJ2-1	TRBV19	CASSIDLGGYNEQFF
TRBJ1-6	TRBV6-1	CASSPRSLNSPLHF
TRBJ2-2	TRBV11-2	CASSPPGTVAAHGELFF
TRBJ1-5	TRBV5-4	CASSLAPGSNQPQHF
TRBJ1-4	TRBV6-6	CASSYTGDANEKLFF
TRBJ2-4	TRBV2	CASSTEGAENIQYF
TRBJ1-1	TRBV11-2	CASSTPRENTEAFF
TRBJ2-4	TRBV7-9	CASSGRTGAENIQYF
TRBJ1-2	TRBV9	CASSVAGDHYGYTF
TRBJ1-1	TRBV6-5	CASSPGHLNTEAFF
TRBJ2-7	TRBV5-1	CASSFGQGYSYEQYF
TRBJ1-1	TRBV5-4	CASSLAGEAFF
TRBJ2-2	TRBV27	CASSPDTNTGELFF
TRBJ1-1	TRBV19	CASSFSTGVTEAFF
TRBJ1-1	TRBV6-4	CASSPSGGTNTEAFF
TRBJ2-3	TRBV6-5	CASSLGTSGTDTQYF
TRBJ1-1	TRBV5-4	CASSSGRNTEAFF
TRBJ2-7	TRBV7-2	CASSFTTASYEQYF
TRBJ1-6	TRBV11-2	CASSWGAPGNSPLHF
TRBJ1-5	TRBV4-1	CASSHITGRDQPQHF
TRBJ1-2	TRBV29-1	CSVEDDSGWNDYGYTF
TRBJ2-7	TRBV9	CASSVALVLDREQSYEQYF
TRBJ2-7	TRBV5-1	CASSPDRGRLHEQYF
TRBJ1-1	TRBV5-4	CASSLVAGDTEAFF
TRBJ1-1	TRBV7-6	CASSSGGVSTEAFF
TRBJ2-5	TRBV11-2	CASSFLTGESRETQYF
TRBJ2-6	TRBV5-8	CASSQGGPSGANVLTF
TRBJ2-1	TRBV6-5	CASSQTSGGAGEQFF
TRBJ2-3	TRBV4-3	CASSPTFLIAGGPTDTQYF
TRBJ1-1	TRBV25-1	CASSPTGDATEAFF
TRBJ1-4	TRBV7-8	CASSLASRQYNEKLFF
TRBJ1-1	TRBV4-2	CASSQDWGGIGDTEAFF
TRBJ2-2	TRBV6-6	CASSWTSVSSGELFF
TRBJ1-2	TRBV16	CASSQWNRGGTGYTF
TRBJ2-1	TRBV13	CATSSGGVSEQFF
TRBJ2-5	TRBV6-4	CASSEVAGGQETQYF
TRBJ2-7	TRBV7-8	CASSSGQGINEQYF
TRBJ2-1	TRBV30	CAWSAGGSPDPQFF
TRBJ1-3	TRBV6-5	CASRTREGSIYF
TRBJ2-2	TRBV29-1	CSVDSGELFF
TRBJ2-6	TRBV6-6	CASSPEGAGANVLTF
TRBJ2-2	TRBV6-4	CASSDRGHTGELFF
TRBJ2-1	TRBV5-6	CASSPPGASYNEQFF
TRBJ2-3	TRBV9	CASGAGGVHTDTQYF
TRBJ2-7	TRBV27	CASSTSTASYEQYF
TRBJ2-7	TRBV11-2	CASSLGPGTGTRYEQYF
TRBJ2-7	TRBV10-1	CASRPLPRTPLYEQYF
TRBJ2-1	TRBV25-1	CASSNIEYNEQFF
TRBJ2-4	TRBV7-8	CASSYPAAGAKNIQYF